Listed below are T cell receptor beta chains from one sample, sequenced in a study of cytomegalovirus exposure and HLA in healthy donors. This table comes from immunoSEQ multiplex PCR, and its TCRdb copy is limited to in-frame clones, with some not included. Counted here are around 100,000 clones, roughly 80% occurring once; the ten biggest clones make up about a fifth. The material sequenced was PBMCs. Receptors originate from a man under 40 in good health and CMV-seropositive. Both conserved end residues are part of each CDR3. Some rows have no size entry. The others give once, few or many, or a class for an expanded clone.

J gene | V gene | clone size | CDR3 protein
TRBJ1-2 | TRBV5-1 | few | CASRAGTVDYGYTF
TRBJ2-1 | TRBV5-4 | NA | CASSQTGEQFF
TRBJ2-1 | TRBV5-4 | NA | CASSYRDTGMDEQFF
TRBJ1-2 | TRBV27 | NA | CASSPGTGGRYGYTF
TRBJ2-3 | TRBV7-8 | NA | CASSYQAVPQYF
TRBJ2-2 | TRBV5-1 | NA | CASNVVSGLSTGELFF
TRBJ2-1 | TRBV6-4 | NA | CASSVTTSDYNEQFF
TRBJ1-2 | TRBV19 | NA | CASSRLDGDFYGYTF
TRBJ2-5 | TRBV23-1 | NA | CASSRTGTGNRETQYF
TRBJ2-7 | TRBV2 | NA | CASSLRVPNPYEQYF
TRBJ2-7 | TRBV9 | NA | CASSTGGGPEQYF
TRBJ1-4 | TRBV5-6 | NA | CASSFGGGGEKLFF
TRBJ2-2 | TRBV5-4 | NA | CASSLAGRETGELFF
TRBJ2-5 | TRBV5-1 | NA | CASSRTGSGETQYF
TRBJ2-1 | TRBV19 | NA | CASSINQLNEQFF
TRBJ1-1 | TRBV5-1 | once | CASSLAGFTEAFF
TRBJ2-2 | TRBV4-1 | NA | CASSPRGTNTGELFF
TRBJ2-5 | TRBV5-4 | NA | CASAGSGGTKETQYF
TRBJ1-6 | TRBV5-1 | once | CASSLDPDSPLHF
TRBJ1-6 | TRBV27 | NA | CASSLHQGGNSPLHF
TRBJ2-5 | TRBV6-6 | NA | CASSYGWLEEETQYF
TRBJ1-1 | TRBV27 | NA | CASSPHIGGAEAFF
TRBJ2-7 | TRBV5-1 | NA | CASSWTGAYYEQYF
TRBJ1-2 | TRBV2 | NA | CASSGQLNGYTF
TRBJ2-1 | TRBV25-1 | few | CASNWAGDYNEQFF
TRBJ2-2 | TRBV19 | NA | CASTVRDRNTGELFF
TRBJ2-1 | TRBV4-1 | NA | CASSQGSGGSYNEQFF
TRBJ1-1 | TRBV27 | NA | CASREWRNNAEAFF
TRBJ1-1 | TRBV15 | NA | CATNRQGWEGYTEAFF
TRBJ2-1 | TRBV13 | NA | CASSFTWTGINEQFF
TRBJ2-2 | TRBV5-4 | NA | CASSIQGRRELFF
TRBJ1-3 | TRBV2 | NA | CASSSSDSHTIYF
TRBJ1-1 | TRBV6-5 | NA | CASSYHQGARTEAFF
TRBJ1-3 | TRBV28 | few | CASSLAGTGEDTIYF
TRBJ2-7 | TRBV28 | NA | CASEGGVLYEQYF
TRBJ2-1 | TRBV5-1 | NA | CASSLELAANEQFF
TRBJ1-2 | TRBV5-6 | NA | CASSWAGQGSLYGYTF
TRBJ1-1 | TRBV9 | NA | CASSYQGNTEAFF
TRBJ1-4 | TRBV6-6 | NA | CASMGQGNEKLFF
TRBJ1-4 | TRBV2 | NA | CASSESLSQEKLFF
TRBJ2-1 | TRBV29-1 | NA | CSVEGTGPSSYNEQFF
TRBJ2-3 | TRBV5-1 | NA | CASSLVGGGFPDTQYF
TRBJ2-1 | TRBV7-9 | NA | CASSLNSGKQFF
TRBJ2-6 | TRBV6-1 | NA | CASSEDSSGANVLTF